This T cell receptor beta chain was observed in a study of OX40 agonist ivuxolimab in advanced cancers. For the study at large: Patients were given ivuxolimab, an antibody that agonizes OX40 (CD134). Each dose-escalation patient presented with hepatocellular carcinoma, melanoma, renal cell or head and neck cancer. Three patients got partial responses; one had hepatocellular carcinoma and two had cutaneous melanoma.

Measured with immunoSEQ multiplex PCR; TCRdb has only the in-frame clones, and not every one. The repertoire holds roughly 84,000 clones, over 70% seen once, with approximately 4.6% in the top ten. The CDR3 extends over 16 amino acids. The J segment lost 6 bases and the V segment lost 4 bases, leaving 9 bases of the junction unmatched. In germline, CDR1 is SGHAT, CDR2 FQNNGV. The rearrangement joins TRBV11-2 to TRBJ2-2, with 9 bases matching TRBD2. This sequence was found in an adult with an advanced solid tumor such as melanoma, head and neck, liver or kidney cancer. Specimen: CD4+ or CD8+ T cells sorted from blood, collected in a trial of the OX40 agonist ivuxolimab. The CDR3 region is CASSSRRRTSAGELFF. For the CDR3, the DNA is TGTGCCAGCAGCTCTCGGCGACGGACTAGCGCCGGGGAGCTGTTTTTT.